This TCR beta chain comes out of a study of T cell responses to AZD1222 COVID-19 vaccine. Germline values: CDR1 MNHEY, CDR2 SVGAGI. V gave up 5 bases and J gave up 4 bases; unmatched junction bases: 3. This CDR3 is 13 amino acids long. Sequencing used immunoSEQ multiplex PCR; TCRdb keeps in-frame clones, though not all of them. The profile covers 150,000 to 200,000 clones, with 90% appearing a single time and approximately 5.9% taken by the ten largest. General study findings and limits: Regions 160-218 and 743-854 dominated among vaccine-associated CD4 TCRs spanning spike.

Of note for this clone: Its antigen remains unidentified.

The sample here was peripheral blood, taken 28 days after the second AZD1222 dose. The TCR originated in an adult who received the AZD1222 COVID-19 vaccine. V and J are TRBV6-5 and TRBJ1-2; 8 bases match TRBD1. The CDR3 sequence: CASSRDRSYGYTF. In nucleotides, the CDR3 is TGTGCCAGCAGTAGGGACAGGTCCTATGGCTACACCTTC.